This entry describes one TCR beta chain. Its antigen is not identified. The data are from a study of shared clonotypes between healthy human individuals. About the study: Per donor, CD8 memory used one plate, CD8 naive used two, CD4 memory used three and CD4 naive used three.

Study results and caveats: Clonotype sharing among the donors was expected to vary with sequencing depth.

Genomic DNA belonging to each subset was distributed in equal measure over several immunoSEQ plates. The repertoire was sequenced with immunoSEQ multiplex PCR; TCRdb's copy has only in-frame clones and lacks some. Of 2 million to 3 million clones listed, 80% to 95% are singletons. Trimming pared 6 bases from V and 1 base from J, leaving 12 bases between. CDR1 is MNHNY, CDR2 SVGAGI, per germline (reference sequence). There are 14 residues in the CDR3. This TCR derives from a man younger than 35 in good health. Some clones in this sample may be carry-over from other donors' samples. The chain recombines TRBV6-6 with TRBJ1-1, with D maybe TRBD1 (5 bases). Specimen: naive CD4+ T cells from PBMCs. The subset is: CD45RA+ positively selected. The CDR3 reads CASRGTVPNTEAFF. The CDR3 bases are TGTGCCAGCAGAGGGACGGTCCCGAACACTGAAGCTTTCTTT.